Listed below are T cell receptor beta chains from one sample, sequenced in a study of T cell changes during pregnancy in multiple sclerosis. Sequencing used immunoSEQ multiplex PCR; TCRdb keeps in-frame clones, though not all of them. The table shows 55,000 to 65,000 clones, with just under 95% occurring only once. The sequencing used CD4+ T cells from peripheral blood mononuclear cells, collected before pregnancy. Receptors originate from a female donor with multiple sclerosis, enrolled in a pregnancy study. The conserved cysteine and the conserved F or W are not part of the CDR3 here.

v_gene	j_gene	CDR3aa
TRBV6-4	TRBJ1-1	ASSRLAGGTEAF
TRBV11-3	TRBJ1-2	ASSQGGQGSGYT
TRBV5-1	TRBJ1-1	ASTREGAINTEAF
TRBV5-1	TRBJ2-2	ASSFAGRAGELF
TRBV6-5	TRBJ2-7	ASSYASGTSSYEQY
TRBV28	TRBJ2-4	ASSFSGSSKNIQY
TRBV5-1	TRBJ2-7	ASSLEAGQTYEQY
TRBV7-2	TRBJ1-1	ASSFGQGPLGEAF
TRBV2	TRBJ2-7	ASSPPRRGSMTYEQY
TRBV13	TRBJ2-2	ASRRDDLSNTGELF
TRBV11-2	TRBJ2-7	ASSLEGGSTGYEQY
TRBV29-1	TRBJ1-1	SVVREAASEAF
TRBV5-1	TRBJ2-7	ASSLVAGGAGEQY
TRBV11-1	TRBJ2-3	ASSPGGKGEGTDTQY
TRBV7-2	TRBJ2-5	ASSNGLAGVETQY
TRBV4-3	TRBJ1-5	ASSQDLAGGAGYSQPQH
TRBV7-2	TRBJ2-2	ASSLATSSNTGELF
TRBV5-1	TRBJ2-5	ASSLGLAGERETQY
TRBV9	TRBJ2-7	ASSLRDSPRVSEQY
TRBV6-7	TRBJ2-7	ASSYAAGDPYEQY